This T cell receptor beta chain was retrieved from a study of T cells in Graves' hyperthyroidism and ophthalmopathy. Researchers barred patients who had uncontrolled infection, other autoimmune disease, pregnancy or lactation. A remark on this clonotype: A much larger clone sits a single nucleotide away, making a read error possible.

The CDR3 spans 12 residues. V lost 5 bases to trimming and J lost 2 bases, with 6 bases between them. The germline V gene encodes CDR1 ENHRY and CDR2 SYGVKD. Amplification targeted TCR beta CDR3 regions from RNA transcripts. The HTBI primer set drove a first-round RT-PCR of the TCR CDR3. TCRdb called the multiplex PCR reads again in MiXCR, with one record for every CDR3 protein. The data show roughly 500,000 distinct CDR3 sequences, with roughly 23% seen just once and less than 65% held by the top ten. Material for sequencing was blood. The receptor's source is a woman in her 70s with Graves' ophthalmopathy. The gene calls are TRBV10-3 and TRBJ2-5; D remains unclear. CDR3 coding DNA: TGTGCCATCAGTCAGACGCAAGAGACCCAGTACTTC. Amino acids: CAISQTQETQYF.